This is a list of T cell receptor beta chains from one sample in a study of PD-1 blockade in classical Hodgkin lymphoma. Method: immunoSEQ multiplex PCR; TCRdb's copy keeps in-frame clones and lacks some. The sample records around 26,000 clones, about 74% being singletons. Sequences were derived from peripheral blood mononuclear cells (PBMCs), sampled before the second cycle of nivolumab. The origin of the receptors is a human donor with classical Hodgkin lymphoma. CDR3s include the opening cysteine and the closing phenylalanine or tryptophan. A D gene is named only where the DNA matches it firmly. Size is omitted from some rows. Given values are once, few, many or a class for expanded clones.

D gene	clone size	J gene	CDR3 length	V gene	CDR3 protein	CDR3 DNA
NA	NA	TRBJ2-7	11	TRBV7-8	CASGGPGEQYF	TGTGCCAGTGGGGGCCCGGGCGAGCAGTACTTC
NA	NA	TRBJ1-2	12	TRBV28	CASSPGNYGYTF	TGTGCCAGCAGCCCAGGAAACTATGGCTACACCTTC
TRBD2	NA	TRBJ2-2	17	TRBV4-3	CASSQELAGVGTGELFF	TGCGCCAGCAGCCAAGAGCTAGCGGGAGTGGGTACCGGGGAGCTGTTTTTT
NA	NA	TRBJ1-1	14	TRBV6-1	CASRAGTTNTEAFF	TGTGCCAGCAGGGCTGGGACAACGAACACTGAAGCTTTCTTT
NA	NA	TRBJ2-1	15	TRBV13	CASSYPGRIYNEQFF	TGTGCCAGCAGCTATCCGGGACGGATCTACAATGAGCAGTTCTTC
NA	NA	TRBJ1-2	13	TRBV7-9	CASSLDLHYRYTF	TGTGCCAGCAGCTTAGATCTACATTACCGCTACACCTTC
TRBD2	once	TRBJ2-1	15	TRBV7-3	CASSSRLAGDGEQFF	TGTGCCAGCAGCTCCCGACTAGCGGGAGATGGAGAGCAGTTCTTC
NA	NA	TRBJ2-7	14	TRBV7-8	CASSLDGELYEQYF	TGTGCCAGCAGCTTAGATGGTGAGCTATACGAGCAGTACTTC
NA	NA	TRBJ1-1	15	TRBV18	CASSPLKWANTEAFF	TGTGCCAGCTCACCGCTAAAGTGGGCAAACACTGAAGCTTTCTTT
NA	NA	TRBJ1-1	13	TRBV6-1	CASRSSREAEAFF	TGTGCCAGCAGGTCGAGCAGGGAGGCTGAAGCTTTCTTT
NA	few	TRBJ2-7	14	TRBV7-9	CASSFTSSSYEQYF	TGTGCCAGCAGCTTCACATCGAGCTCCTACGAGCAGTACTTC
NA	NA	TRBJ1-2	12	TRBV29-1	CSVIGTPWGYTF	TGCAGCGTTATAGGGACTCCCTGGGGCTACACCTTC
NA	NA	TRBJ2-5	16	TRBV28	CASSRLGGAREETQYF	TGTGCCAGCAGTCGCCTGGGGGGGGCTCGGGAAGAGACCCAGTACTTC
NA	NA	TRBJ1-4	14	TRBV7-9	CASSYRDTDEKLFF	TGTGCCAGCAGCTACCGGGACACCGATGAAAAACTGTTTTTT